This T cell receptor beta chain was sequenced during a study of blood T cell repertoires in COVID-19. Study as a whole: COVID-19 samples collected from the United States, Italy and Spain covered acute and convalescent phases. The cDNA or gDNA used as material had been derived from T cells, B-cell-depleted T cells, or PBMCs.

The CDR3 totals 14 residues. Trimming shortened V by 2 bases and J by 7 bases, and 17 bases separated the two germline ends. Germline-derived CDR1 and CDR2 are SQVTM and ANQGSEA. How the authors handled the data: Estimation of nucleated cell counts was performed using reference gene primer amplification. Produced via immunoSEQ multiplex PCR; TCRdb's table is partial and in-frame only. V, J and clone size reflect that table, while D and trimming were determined from the DNA. The sample has 200,000 or so clones, approximately 86% seen once. This clone was seen just once. The V call is TRBV29-1, the J call TRBJ1-2, with D unresolved. The sequenced sample consisted of peripheral blood. The sequence derives from a man aged 60-69 years with acute or convalescent COVID-19. CDR3 nucleotide sequence: TGCAGCGTTGAACGGAGAGCCTCCGCTGGTGGCTACACCTTC. This translates into CSVERRASAGGYTF.